This T cell receptor beta chain came from a study of breast tumors, draining lymph nodes, adjacent tissues. Findings of the study overall: Tumors had less TCR diversity than lymph nodes, more than nontumor tissue.

Each CDR3 protein is one row after TCRdb ran MiXCR on the multiplex PCR reads. The data contain approximately 47,000 distinct CDR3 sequences, about 21% of them seen just once; the ten biggest clones take up 7.5% to 9.5%. V shed 0 bases and J shed 1 base, with 8 bases lying between them. The CDR3 loop spans 14 amino acids. Germline loops: CDR1 SGDLS, CDR2 YYNGEE. This clonotype appeared many times. Its antigen is not known. The gene calls are TRBV9 and TRBJ2-7; weak D call: TRBD1 (6 bases). The clonotype originates from a female donor with breast cancer. Some clones in this sample may be carry-over from other donors' samples. Sequenced: breast tumor tissue. CDR3 nucleotide sequence: TGTGCCAGCAGCGTAGGGGGGCAGTCCTACGAGCAGTACTTC. Translation: CASSVGGQSYEQYF.